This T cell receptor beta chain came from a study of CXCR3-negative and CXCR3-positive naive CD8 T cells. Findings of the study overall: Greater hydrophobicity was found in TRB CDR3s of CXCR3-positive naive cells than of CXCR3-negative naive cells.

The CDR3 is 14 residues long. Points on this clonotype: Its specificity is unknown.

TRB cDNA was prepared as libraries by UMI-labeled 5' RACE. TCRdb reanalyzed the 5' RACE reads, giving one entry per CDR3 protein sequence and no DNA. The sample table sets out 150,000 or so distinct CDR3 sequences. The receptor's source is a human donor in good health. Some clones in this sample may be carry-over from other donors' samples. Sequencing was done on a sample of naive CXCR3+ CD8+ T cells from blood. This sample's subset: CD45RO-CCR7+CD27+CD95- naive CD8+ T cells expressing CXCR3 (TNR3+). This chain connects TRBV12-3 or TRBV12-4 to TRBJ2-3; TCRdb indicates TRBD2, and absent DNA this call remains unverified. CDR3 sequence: CASSPGGPGDTQYF.